A selection of T cell receptor beta chains follows, all from one sample in a study of blood T cell repertoires in COVID-19. Clones were read by immunoSEQ multiplex PCR, and TCRdb kept only the in-frame ones, dropping some. The sample has over 150,000 clones; 80% to 90% are singletons. Sample: PBMCs or T cells enriched from blood (not recorded which). The receptor source for this set is a man aged 45-60 years who had recovered from COVID-19. Both conserved end residues are part of each CDR3. Fields, in order: J gene, D gene, V gene, clone size, CDR3 protein, CDR3 DNA. A D gene is named only where the DNA matches it firmly. Only part of the rows carry a size: once, few, many, or a class if the clone is expanded.

j_gene: TRBJ1-5
d_gene: TRBD1
v_gene: TRBV20-1
abundance: .
CDR3aa: CSASPDRGRIGNQPQHF
CDR3nt: TGCAGTGCTAGTCCGGACAGGGGGCGAATAGGCAATCAGCCCCAGCATTTT

j_gene: TRBJ2-7
d_gene: TRBD2
v_gene: TRBV25-1
abundance: .
CDR3aa: CASSGSGAGRGEQYF
CDR3nt: TGTGCCAGCAGTGGATCCGGGGCGGGGAGGGGCGAGCAGTACTTC

j_gene: TRBJ1-1
d_gene: TRBD1
v_gene: TRBV6-5
abundance: .
CDR3aa: CASSRLDRENTEAFF
CDR3nt: TGTGCCAGCAGCCGCCTCGACAGGGAGAACACTGAAGCTTTCTTT

j_gene: TRBJ1-5
d_gene: .
v_gene: TRBV4-1
abundance: .
CDR3aa: CASSRQLGDQPQHF
CDR3nt: TGCGCCAGCAGCCGGCAGCTAGGTGATCAGCCCCAGCATTTT

j_gene: TRBJ1-1
d_gene: .
v_gene: TRBV7-2
abundance: few
CDR3aa: CASSFSVDSEAFF
CDR3nt: TGTGCCAGCAGCTTTTCGGTGGACAGCGAAGCTTTCTTT

j_gene: TRBJ2-2
d_gene: .
v_gene: TRBV6-5
abundance: .
CDR3aa: CASSTPGGNTGELFF
CDR3nt: TGTGCCAGCAGTACCCCCGGGGGGAACACCGGGGAGCTGTTTTTT

j_gene: TRBJ2-7
d_gene: TRBD2
v_gene: TRBV2
abundance: .
CDR3aa: CASGTSGGATYEQYF
CDR3nt: TGTGCCAGCGGGACTAGCGGGGGGGCCACCTACGAGCAGTACTTC

j_gene: TRBJ2-1
d_gene: TRBD2
v_gene: TRBV7-2
abundance: .
CDR3aa: CASSLARENEQFF
CDR3nt: TGTGCCAGCAGCTTAGCGCGGGAGAATGAGCAGTTCTTC

j_gene: TRBJ2-3
d_gene: .
v_gene: TRBV7-7
abundance: .
CDR3aa: CASSLGLAGSTDTQYF
CDR3nt: TGTGCTAGCAGCTTAGGCCTAGCAGGAAGCACAGATACGCAGTATTTT

j_gene: TRBJ2-7
d_gene: .
v_gene: TRBV30
abundance: .
CDR3aa: CAWSGHGTGEQYF
CDR3nt: TGTGCCTGGAGTGGACATGGCACCGGCGAGCAGTACTTC

j_gene: TRBJ2-1
d_gene: TRBD1
v_gene: TRBV12-3/TRBV12-4
abundance: .
CDR3aa: CASRPTGFDEQFF
CDR3nt: TGTGCCAGCAGACCGACAGGGTTCGATGAGCAGTTCTTC

j_gene: TRBJ1-6
d_gene: .
v_gene: TRBV11-3
abundance: .
CDR3aa: CASSATAYNSPLHF
CDR3nt: TGTGCCAGCAGCGCTACAGCCTATAATTCACCCCTCCACTTT

j_gene: TRBJ2-5
d_gene: TRBD1
v_gene: TRBV5-4
abundance: .
CDR3aa: CASSRDRGETQYF
CDR3nt: TGTGCCAGCAGCAGAGACAGGGGAGAGACCCAGTACTTC

j_gene: TRBJ1-1
d_gene: .
v_gene: TRBV10-3
abundance: .
CDR3aa: CAISEWGTPGFGEAFF
CDR3nt: TGTGCCATCAGTGAGTGGGGGACACCTGGATTTGGGGAGGCTTTCTTT

j_gene: TRBJ2-7
d_gene: .
v_gene: TRBV3-1/TRBV3-2
abundance: medium-sized
CDR3aa: CASSRRDTSSYEQYF
CDR3nt: TGTGCCAGCAGCCGCCGGGACACCAGCTCCTACGAGCAGTACTTC

j_gene: TRBJ1-2
d_gene: TRBD1
v_gene: TRBV7-2
abundance: few
CDR3aa: CASSSLDRGPNTF
CDR3nt: TGTGCCAGCAGCTCCCTAGACAGGGGGCCGAACACCTTC

j_gene: TRBJ1-5
d_gene: .
v_gene: TRBV12-3/TRBV12-4
abundance: .
CDR3aa: CASSLMTSQPQHF
CDR3nt: TGTGCCAGCAGTTTGATGACAAGCCAGCCCCAGCATTTT

j_gene: TRBJ1-2
d_gene: .
v_gene: TRBV6-4
abundance: once
CDR3aa: CASSPAVGGRSNGYTF
CDR3nt: TGTGCCAGCAGCCCCGCGGTTGGGGGGAGATCAAATGGCTACACCTTC

j_gene: TRBJ1-2
d_gene: TRBD1
v_gene: TRBV5-4
abundance: .
CDR3aa: CASSLTGVRGYTF
CDR3nt: TGTGCCAGCAGCTTGACAGGGGTACGGGGCTACACCTTC

j_gene: TRBJ1-6
d_gene: .
v_gene: TRBV7-8
abundance: .
CDR3aa: CASSPSPYNSPLHF
CDR3nt: TGTGCCAGCAGCCCCTCCCCCTATAATTCACCCCTCCACTTT

j_gene: TRBJ2-4
d_gene: TRBD2
v_gene: TRBV20-1
abundance: .
CDR3aa: CSASGGGPLAKNIQYF
CDR3nt: TGCAGTGCTAGTGGCGGGGGGCCGCTAGCCAAAAACATTCAGTACTTC

j_gene: TRBJ1-6
d_gene: .
v_gene: TRBV3-1/TRBV3-2
abundance: .
CDR3aa: CASSQADNSPLHF
CDR3nt: TGTGCCAGCAGCCAGGCAGATAATTCACCCCTCCACTTT

j_gene: TRBJ2-5
d_gene: TRBD2
v_gene: TRBV7-2
abundance: .
CDR3aa: CASSRFGGVQETQYF
CDR3nt: TGTGCCAGCAGCCGTTTCGGGGGGGTGCAAGAGACCCAGTACTTC

j_gene: TRBJ2-1
d_gene: .
v_gene: TRBV7-3
abundance: .
CDR3aa: CASSLRPDSYNEQFF
CDR3nt: TGTGCCAGCAGCTTACGTCCCGACAGTTACAATGAGCAGTTCTTC

j_gene: TRBJ2-7
d_gene: TRBD2
v_gene: TRBV3-1/TRBV3-2
abundance: .
CDR3aa: CASSQVTSPGGASYEQYF
CDR3nt: TGTGCCAGCAGCCAAGTCACTAGCCCCGGGGGGGCCTCCTACGAGCAGTACTTC

j_gene: TRBJ1-1
d_gene: .
v_gene: TRBV19
abundance: .
CDR3aa: CASSRRQALSTEAFF
CDR3nt: TGTGCCAGTAGCCGTCGACAGGCGTTAAGCACTGAAGCTTTCTTT

j_gene: TRBJ1-3
d_gene: .
v_gene: TRBV6-6
abundance: .
CDR3aa: CASSYEGGSGNTIYF
CDR3nt: TGTGCCAGCAGTTATGAAGGGGGCTCTGGAAACACCATATATTTT

j_gene: TRBJ1-5
d_gene: .
v_gene: TRBV7-9
abundance: once
CDR3aa: CASSADSPGRNQPQHF
CDR3nt: TGTGCCAGCAGCGCGGACAGCCCAGGGCGCAATCAGCCCCAGCATTTT

j_gene: TRBJ1-6
d_gene: TRBD1
v_gene: TRBV7-2
abundance: .
CDR3aa: CASSLAEGQDASSYNSPLHF
CDR3nt: TGTGCCAGCAGCTTAGCGGAAGGACAGGATGCGAGCTCCTATAATTCACCCCTCCACTTT

j_gene: TRBJ1-2
d_gene: TRBD1
v_gene: TRBV30
abundance: .
CDR3aa: CAWGWGQGANGYTF
CDR3nt: TGTGCCTGGGGTTGGGGACAGGGGGCGAATGGCTACACCTTC

j_gene: TRBJ2-3
d_gene: TRBD2
v_gene: TRBV29-1
abundance: few
CDR3aa: CSVQRLAAGTDTQYF
CDR3nt: TGCAGCGTTCAACGACTAGCGGCTGGCACAGATACGCAGTATTTT

j_gene: TRBJ2-3
d_gene: TRBD2
v_gene: TRBV7-2
abundance: .
CDR3aa: CASSPGGGTDTQYF
CDR3nt: TGTGCCAGCAGCCCTGGGGGGGGGACAGATACGCAGTATTTT

j_gene: TRBJ1-1
d_gene: .
v_gene: TRBV5-1
abundance: .
CDR3aa: CASSLFSPRGTEAFF
CDR3nt: TGCGCCAGCAGCTTGTTCTCGCCCAGAGGCACTGAAGCTTTCTTT

j_gene: TRBJ2-7
d_gene: TRBD1
v_gene: TRBV15
abundance: few
CDR3aa: CATSRDSTGVNEQYF
CDR3nt: TGTGCCACCAGCAGGGACTCGACAGGGGTCAACGAGCAGTACTTC

j_gene: TRBJ1-3
d_gene: .
v_gene: TRBV6-5
abundance: .
CDR3aa: CASSYSMPSRSDTIYF
CDR3nt: TGTGCCAGCAGTTACTCGATGCCCAGCCGGAGTGACACCATATATTTT